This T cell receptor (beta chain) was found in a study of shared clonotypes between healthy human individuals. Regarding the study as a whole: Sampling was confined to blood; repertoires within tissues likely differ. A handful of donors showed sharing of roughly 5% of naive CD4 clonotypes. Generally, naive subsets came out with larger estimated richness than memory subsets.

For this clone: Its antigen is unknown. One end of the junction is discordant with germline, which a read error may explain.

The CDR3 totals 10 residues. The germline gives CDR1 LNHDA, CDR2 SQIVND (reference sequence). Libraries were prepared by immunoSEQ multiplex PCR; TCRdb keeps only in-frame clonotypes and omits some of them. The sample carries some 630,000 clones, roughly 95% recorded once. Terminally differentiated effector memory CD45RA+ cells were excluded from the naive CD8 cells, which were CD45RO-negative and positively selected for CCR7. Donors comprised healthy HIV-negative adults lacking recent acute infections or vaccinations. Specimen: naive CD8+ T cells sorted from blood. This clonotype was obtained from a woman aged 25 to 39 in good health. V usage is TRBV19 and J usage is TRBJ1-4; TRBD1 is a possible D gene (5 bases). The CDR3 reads CASSGTGTHF. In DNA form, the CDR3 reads TGTGCCAGTAGTGGAACAGGTACTCATTTT.